The 13 T cell receptor beta chains below were found in one sample sequenced in a study of blood T cells in healthy people across ages. A sample-barcoded 5' primer and a J-beta primer mix were used in a second PCR of about 7 to 11 cycles. TCRdb reprocessed the 5' RACE reads via MiXCR and lists one record per CDR3 protein. This sample has about 1.8 million distinct CDR3 sequences; around 50% occur once, and the top ten carry approximately 2%. The sample comprised blood. The receptors originated from a woman aged 40 to 50 in good health.

This clonotype was seen more than once but under ten times. V is TRBV15 and J is TRBJ2-1; 9 bases agree with TRBD1. The trim removed 1 base at V and 7 bases at J, leaving 8 bases unmatched. Germline V lookup: CDR1 LNHNV, CDR2 YYDKDF (reference sequence). The CDR3 has 16 residues. The CDR3 DNA follows: TGTGCCACCAGCAGAGCGTCGGGGACAGGGTGGAATGAGCAGTTCTTC. It translates to CATSRASGTGWNEQFF.

J is TRBJ1-1 and V is TRBV5-1; D is perhaps TRBD1 (6 bases). Per germline, CDR1 SGHRS and CDR2 YFSETQ. Trimming took 0 bases from V and 5 from J, leaving 17 bases between them. The CDR3 is made up of 16 amino acids. The DNA of the CDR3 is TGCGCCAGCAGCTTGGAGGGCGGCGGGAGGGGGACTGAAGCTTTCTTT. It is translated as CASSLEGGGRGTEAFF.

The chain combines TRBV6-6 with TRBJ2-3; D is perhaps TRBD1 (6 bases). Germline V gives CDR1 MNHNY, CDR2 SVGAGI (reference sequence). The CDR3 extends over 17 amino acids. Trimming took 1 base from V and 0 from J, leaving 14 bases between them. The CDR3 reads CASSYFVRGMSTDTQYF. The CDR3 bases are TGTGCCAGCAGTTACTTCGTAAGGGGGATGAGCACAGATACGCAGTATTTT.

The rearrangement uses TRBV25-1 and TRBJ2-5, with D uncertain. This CDR3 is 13 amino acids long. Germline assignment: CDR1 MGHDK and CDR2 SYGVNS. Deletions cut 8 bases from V and 2 bases from J, with 12 bases between. The CDR3 nucleotides read TGTGCCAGCCGAGGCATAGTACAAGAGACCCAGTACTTC. It is translated as CASRGIVQETQYF.

The rearrangement joins TRBV25-1 to TRBJ2-5; perhaps TRBD2 as D (6 bases). With the DNA end fitting TRBJ2-7 better, the J assignment may be wrong. Germline assignment: CDR1 MGHDK and CDR2 SYGVNS. This CDR3 contains 14 residues. CDR3 DNA: TGTGCCAGCAGGGAAACGGGGGAAGCCTACGAGCAGTACTTC. Encoded protein: CASRETGEAYEQYF.

This sequence joins TRBV7-2 and TRBJ2-4; 8 positions match TRBD1. The end of the DNA aligns better with TRBJ2-7, so the J call may be wrong. CDR1 SGHTA and CDR2 FQGNSA come from the germline V gene. The CDR3 spans 15 residues. CDR3 protein: CASSPAGGSPYEQYF. CDR3 bases: TGTGCCAGCAGCCCAGCAGGGGGCAGTCCCTACGAGCAGTACTTC.

This clonotype was observed a handful of times. The V call is TRBV5-1, the J call TRBJ2-5, with a possible D match to TRBD1 (6 bases). V shed 7 bases and J shed 5 bases, with 18 bases lying between them. Germline CDR1 reads SGHRS; CDR2 reads YFSETQ. The CDR3 length is 14 residues. The CDR3 loop reads CASVRGPGTETQYF. In DNA form, the CDR3 reads TGCGCCAGCGTCAGGGGACCAGGAACGGAGACCCAGTACTTC.

The rearrangement uses TRBV18 and TRBJ2-1; TRBD2 is a possible D gene (6 bases). The CDR3 has 15 residues. Germline V CDR1 and CDR2: KGHSH, LQKENI. The ends were cut back, 3 bases at V and 2 bases at J, with 11 bases in the middle. The CDR3 region has the DNA TGTGCCAGCTCACCCCGGGGGAGGACCTACAATGAGCAGTTCTTC. Amino acids: CASSPRGRTYNEQFF.

The chain joins TRBV20-1 to TRBJ2-7; D is unresolved. V was pared by 3 bases and J by 4 bases, with 10 bases between. This CDR3 has 12 residues. The V gene's germline CDR1 is DFQATT and CDR2 SNEGSKA (reference sequence). The CDR3 sequence is CSASYSDYEQYF. The DNA of the CDR3 is TGCAGTGCTAGTTACTCAGATTACGAGCAGTACTTC.

The CDR3 here is CSAPGQGHRETQYF. The CDR3 DNA reads TGCAGTGCCCCCGGGCAGGGGCATAGAGAGACCCAGTACTTC. The chain joins TRBV20-1 to TRBJ2-5, with D tentatively TRBD1 (6 bases). There are 14 residues in the CDR3. CDR1 DFQATT and CDR2 SNEGSKA come from the germline V gene (reference sequence). Trimming took off 6 bases at V and 4 bases at J, with 18 bases between the two ends.

The chain links TRBV19 to TRBJ2-3; D may be TRBD2 (6 bases). The V end lost 7 bases, the J end lost 6 bases, and 17 bases lay between the germline ends. Germline assignment: CDR1 LNHDA and CDR2 SQIVND (reference sequence). The CDR3 consists of 14 residues. The CDR3: CASTERGGSDTQYF. The DNA of the CDR3 is TGTGCCAGTACGGAGCGCGGAGGGTCGGATACGCAGTATTTT.

The J gene is TRBJ2-1, the V gene TRBV28; no firm D call. Germline V gene sequence: CDR1 MDHEN, CDR2 SYDVKM. The V end lost 2 bases, the J end lost 8 bases, and 4 bases lay between the germline ends. The CDR3 extends over 11 amino acids. CDR3 bases: TGTGCCAGCAGTTTAAACTATGAGCAGTTCTTC. Amino acids: CASSLNYEQFF.

The table lists this clonotype with a few counts. The chain carries TRBV4-2 and TRBJ2-7; 7 positions match TRBD1. Trimming cost V 0 bases and J 7 bases; bases outside gene matches: 9. This CDR3 has 15 amino acids. The germline V gene encodes CDR1 LGHNA and CDR2 YNFKEQ. The CDR3 here is CASSQDEGARDEQYF. CDR3 coding DNA: TGTGCCAGCAGCCAAGATGAGGGGGCGAGGGATGAGCAGTACTTC.